One sample yielded the 5 T cell receptor beta chains listed below, sequenced in a study of blood T cell repertoires in COVID-19. Clones were read by immunoSEQ multiplex PCR, and TCRdb kept only the in-frame ones, dropping some. The sample includes more than 200,000 clones, 88% seen only once; the top ten take under 2%. The specimen was peripheral blood. The source is a man aged 65-85 years with acute or convalescent COVID-19.

The chain carries TRBV9 and TRBJ1-3; tentative D call: TRBD1 (5 bases). CDR3 length equals 15 residues. Per the germline V gene, CDR1 is SGDLS and CDR2 is YYNGEE. V was cut by 3 bases and J by 0 bases, with 10 bases left in between. In nucleotides, the CDR3 is TGTGCCAGCAGCGCTCGACAGAGCTCTGGAAACACCATATATTTT. Residues: CASSARQSSGNTIYF.

The chain has TRBV18 and TRBJ1-4; D not certain. The V gene's germline CDR1 is KGHSH and CDR2 LQKENI. Trimming removed 6 bases at V and 3 bases at J, with 17 bases between. The CDR3 runs to 16 residues. This CDR3 reads CASSALSPAANEKLFF. The CDR3 bases are TGTGCCAGCTCCGCCCTTTCTCCGGCGGCTAATGAAAAACTGTTTTTT.

A word on this clone: This specimen includes other DNA sequences encoding the same CDR3. CDR3 nucleotide sequence: TGCGCCAGCAGCCTTCTAGCGGGAGAAAGCACAGATACGCAGTATTTT. Its protein product is CASSLLAGESTDTQYF. The chain recombines TRBV5-1 with TRBJ2-3; TRBD2 aligns across 10 bases. Germline V gene data show CDR1 as SGHRS and CDR2 as YFSETQ. V trimming: 4 bases; J trimming: 0 bases; junction bases outside the gene matches: 5. This CDR3 comprises 16 residues. Using reference TRBV5-1 and TRBJ2-3 for the parts outside the CDR3, the full variable domain is KAGVTQTPRYLIKTRGQQVTLSCSPISGHRSVSWYQQTPGQGLQFLFEYFSETQRNKGNFPGRFSGRQFSNSRSEMNVSTLELGDSALYLCASSLLAGESTDTQYFGPGTRLTVL.

This clone has more than one count but fewer than ten. The chain carries TRBV7-2 and TRBJ1-5; TRBD1 matches 7 bases. Germline V gene data show CDR1 as SGHTA and CDR2 as FQGNSA. This CDR3 contains 14 residues. The V segment lost 7 bases and the J segment 7 bases; nucleotides outside the gene matches: 10. In DNA form, the CDR3 reads TGTGCCAGCACCCCGACAGGGCTGGGGCAGCCCCAGCATTTT. It specifies CASTPTGLGQPQHF.

The chain is built from TRBV5-6 and TRBJ2-7, with 13 positions matching TRBD2. Germline V gene data show CDR1 as SGHDT and CDR2 as YYEEEE. The CDR3 consists of 17 residues. V was pared by 1 base and J by 7 bases, with 11 bases of the junction left unmatched. CDR3: CASSLTRLGLAGDEQYF. In DNA, the CDR3 is TGTGCCAGCAGCTTGACTAGGTTAGGACTAGCGGGAGATGAGCAGTACTTC.